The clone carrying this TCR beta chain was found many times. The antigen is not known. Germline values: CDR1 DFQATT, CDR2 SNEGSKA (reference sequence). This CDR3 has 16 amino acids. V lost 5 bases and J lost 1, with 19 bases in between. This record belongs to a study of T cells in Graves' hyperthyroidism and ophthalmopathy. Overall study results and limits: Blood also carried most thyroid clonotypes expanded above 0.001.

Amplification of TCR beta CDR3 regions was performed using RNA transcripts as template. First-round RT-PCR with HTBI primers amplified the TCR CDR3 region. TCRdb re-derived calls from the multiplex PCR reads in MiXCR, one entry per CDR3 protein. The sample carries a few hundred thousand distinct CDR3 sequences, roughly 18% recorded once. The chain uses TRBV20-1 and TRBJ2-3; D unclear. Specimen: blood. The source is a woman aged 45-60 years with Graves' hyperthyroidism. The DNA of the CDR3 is TGCAGTGCTGAAACCCTCATCCCTAGGGGCACAGATACGCAGTATTTT. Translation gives CSAETLIPRGTDTQYF.